The clone carrying this T cell receptor beta chain was detected ten times or more. No antigen is known for it. Study results and limitations: Larger-cohort validation covered only one TCR beta V-J rearrangement. Tumor memory CD4+ T cell TCR gene usage clustered with blood and lymph node memory CD4+ cells and lymph node naive CD4+ cells. Tumor-infiltrating Treg TCR alpha and beta sequences overlapped most with tumor naive CD4+ T cells, then blood naive.

Semi-nested PCR with Nested Universal Primer A followed constant-region reverse priming of full-length variable regions. TCRdb re-derived calls from the 5' RACE reads in MiXCR, one entry per CDR3 protein. The sample has about 55,000 distinct CDR3 sequences, 17% seen once; the top ten hold around 2%. The germline V gene encodes CDR1 SGHNT and CDR2 YENEEA. This CDR3 has 13 amino acids. V lost 3 bases and J lost 8; bases outside the gene matches: 3. Sequenced input: naive CD4+ T cells sorted from blood. The subset here: naive CD4+ T cells, CD4+CD45RA+CD25-. The V gene is TRBV11-3, the J gene TRBJ2-1; 8 nucleotides line up with TRBD1. The origin of this receptor is a female donor with breast cancer. The CDR3 region is CASSFGQGDEQFF. In DNA form, the CDR3 reads TGTGCCAGCAGCTTTGGACAGGGCGATGAGCAGTTCTTC.